These T cell receptor beta chains were read from a single sample in a study of T-cell memory formation after mild COVID-19. TCRdb reprocessed the 5' RACE reads via MiXCR and lists one record per CDR3 protein. The profile shows around 250,000 distinct CDR3 sequences, around a tenth of them singletons. Material: PBMCs or a T cell subset sorted from them (not recorded which). The receptors stem from a man in his late teens or twenties who had mild COVID-19 (a few samples of this study predate the infection). Cell type and time point are not known. Each CDR3 is given with its conserved first and last residue. The order of the fields is D gene, clone size, V gene, J gene, CDR3 protein, CDR3 DNA. A D gene is named only where the DNA matches it firmly. A row's size may be missing; if present it is once, few, many or a size class.

>.|.|TRBV7-9|TRBJ1-1
CASSLLGSEAFF
TGTGCCAGCAGCCTCCTTGGTTCTGAAGCTTTCTTT
>.|.|TRBV29-1|TRBJ2-5
CSAAGSYQETQYF
TGCAGCGCAGCCGGGTCGTACCAAGAGACCCAGTACTTC
>.|.|TRBV6-5|TRBJ1-4
CASSSPATNEKLFF
TGTGCCAGCAGTTCCCCAGCAACTAATGAAAAACTGTTTTTT
>.|few|TRBV2|TRBJ2-5
CASSVLRQETQYF
TGTGCCAGCAGTGTACTACGGCAAGAGACCCAGTACTTC
>.|many|TRBV6-2/TRBV6-3|TRBJ2-3
CASSYSRRSTDTQYF
TGTGCCAGCAGTTACTCGCGGCGTAGCACAGATACGCAGTATTTT
>TRBD2|many|TRBV11-2|TRBJ2-5
CASSSLSGGAGETQYF
TGTGCCAGCAGCTCCCTCAGCGGGGGGGCGGGAGAGACCCAGTACTTC
>TRBD1|.|TRBV4-3|TRBJ1-5
CASSQGPGQGQWPQHF
TGCGCCAGCAGCCAAGGACCTGGACAGGGCCAGTGGCCCCAGCATTTT
>.|few|TRBV6-5|TRBJ2-7
CASSYLRLSEEQYF
TGTGCCAGCAGTTACCTCCGACTGTCGGAGGAGCAGTACTTC
>.|.|TRBV5-1|TRBJ1-1
CASSLPYRDDTEAFF
TGCGCCAGCAGCCTTCCCTACAGGGACGACACTGAAGCTTTCTTT
>.|.|TRBV7-2|TRBJ2-7
CASSSRQIAYEQYF
TGTGCCAGCAGCAGCCGACAGATAGCCTACGAGCAGTACTTC
>TRBD2|few|TRBV5-1|TRBJ2-5
CASSSLTLAGGGETQYF
TGCGCCAGCAGCTCCCTGACACTAGCGGGGGGAGGAGAGACCCAGTACTTC
>.|few|TRBV4-3|TRBJ1-3
CASTVDRQVGNTTYF
TGCGCCAGCACGGTAGACCGCCAGGTTGGAAACACCACATATTTT
>TRBD1|.|TRBV20-1|TRBJ1-6
CSASQQGALFNNSPLHF
TGCAGTGCTAGTCAGCAGGGGGCGCTTTTCAATAATTCACCCCTCCACTTT
>TRBD2|.|TRBV27|TRBJ2-2
CASSMGLAVGELFF
TGTGCCAGCAGCATGGGACTAGCGGTCGGGGAGCTGTTTTTT
>.|few|TRBV5-6|TRBJ1-5
CASSLAGFGNQPQHF
TGTGCCAGCAGCTTGGCGGGGTTTGGCAATCAGCCCCAGCATTTT
>.|few|TRBV7-9|TRBJ1-2
CASSDDSYGYTF
TGTGCCAGCAGCGATGACAGCTATGGCTACACCTTC
>.|.|TRBV4-2|TRBJ1-2
CASSQEGPVQGGYGYTF
TGTGCCAGCAGCCAAGAGGGTCCGGTCCAGGGAGGCTATGGCTACACCTTC
>TRBD1|few|TRBV24-1|TRBJ2-1
CAVEPGTAYNEQFF
TGTGCCGTCGAACCCGGGACAGCCTACAATGAGCAGTTCTTC
>.|few|TRBV7-2|TRBJ1-5
CASSLANQPQHF
TGTGCCAGCAGCCTAGCGAATCAGCCCCAGCATTTT
>.|.|TRBV12-3/TRBV12-4|TRBJ2-3
CASSNYYGGGTDTQYF
TGTGCCAGCAGTAATTACTACGGGGGTGGCACAGATACGCAGTATTTT
>.|few|TRBV6-2/TRBV6-3|TRBJ2-3
CASSKERSSTDTQYF
TGTGCCAGCAGCAAGGAGCGGTCTAGCACAGATACGCAGTATTTT
>.|.|TRBV9|TRBJ2-3
CASSVGTVSTDTQYF
TGTGCCAGCAGCGTAGGGACAGTTAGCACAGATACGCAGTATTTT
>.|.|TRBV4-3|TRBJ2-4
CASSQAGQRDIQYF
TGCGCCAGCAGCCAAGCCGGACAGAGGGACATTCAGTACTTC
>.|.|TRBV24-1|TRBJ2-3
CATSDLSLGSTDTQYF
TGTGCCACCAGTGATTTGTCGTTGGGCAGCACAGATACGCAGTATTTT
>TRBD1|few|TRBV7-6|TRBJ2-1
CASSRSGTVGSYNEQFF
TGTGCCAGCAGCCGTTCCGGGACAGTGGGGTCCTACAATGAGCAGTTCTTC
>TRBD2|.|TRBV6-2/TRBV6-3|TRBJ2-2
CASSYSIPGSGDTGELFF
TGTGCCAGCAGTTACTCGATCCCTGGCAGCGGGGACACCGGGGAGCTGTTTTTT
>.|few|TRBV5-1|TRBJ1-1
CASSLETPMNTEAFF
TGCGCCAGCAGCTTAGAGACACCGATGAACACTGAAGCTTTCTTT
>TRBD2|.|TRBV11-2|TRBJ2-5
CASRRTSGGVPGWETQYF
TGTGCCAGCAGGCGTACTAGCGGGGGGGTCCCCGGCTGGGAGACCCAGTACTTC
>.|.|TRBV29-1|TRBJ1-1
CSVAVNTEAFF
TGCAGCGTCGCCGTGAACACTGAAGCTTTCTTT
>TRBD2|.|TRBV29-1|TRBJ2-1
CSVEDLSGRRDEQFF
TGCAGCGTTGAAGACCTTAGCGGGCGCAGGGATGAGCAGTTCTTC
>TRBD1|.|TRBV28|TRBJ1-2
CASSFTGARGYTF
TGTGCCAGCAGTTTCACAGGGGCACGGGGCTACACCTTC
>TRBD1|many|TRBV15|TRBJ2-2
CATGTGLSGELFF
TGTGCCACCGGGACAGGGCTGAGCGGGGAGCTGTTTTTT
>.|many|TRBV7-2|TRBJ2-3
CASSLTMSTDTQYF
TGTGCCAGCAGCCTGACCATGAGCACAGATACGCAGTATTTT
>.|many|TRBV6-6|TRBJ2-1
CASSYRNARGPMSNEQFF
TGTGCCAGCAGTTACCGGAACGCGCGGGGGCCCATGAGCAATGAGCAGTTCTTC
>.|.|TRBV28|TRBJ1-6
CASSLAGAPLHF
TGTGCCAGCAGTTTGGCAGGAGCACCCCTCCACTTT
>.|many|TRBV28|TRBJ1-5
CASSWGNQPQHF
TGTGCCAGCAGTTGGGGCAATCAGCCCCAGCATTTT
>.|few|TRBV4-3|TRBJ1-2
CASSQGSAGQGYGYTF
TGCGCCAGCAGCCAAGGGTCAGCGGGGCAGGGCTATGGCTACACCTTC
>.|.|TRBV10-3|TRBJ2-3
CAISGEDTQYF
TGTGCCATCAGTGGCGAAGATACGCAGTATTTT
>.|.|TRBV5-1|TRBJ1-1
CASTANMNTEAFF
TGCGCCAGCACCGCGAACATGAACACTGAAGCTTTCTTT
>.|.|TRBV4-3|TRBJ2-5
CASSQVARETQYF
TGCGCCAGCAGCCAAGTTGCCAGAGAGACCCAGTACTTC
>.|few|TRBV7-2|TRBJ1-5
CASSRAAGEVDNQPQHF
TGTGCCAGCAGCCGCGCAGCAGGGGAAGTTGACAATCAGCCCCAGCATTTT
>.|.|TRBV7-7|TRBJ2-2
CASSPRPGVGTGELFF
TGTGCCAGCAGCCCCCGGCCAGGGGTAGGGACCGGGGAGCTGTTTTTT
>.|few|TRBV7-8|TRBJ1-2
CASSLGQLGYGYTF
TGTGCCAGCAGCTTAGGACAGCTCGGCTATGGCTACACCTTC
>.|few|TRBV7-9|TRBJ1-5
CASSSEDQPQHF
TGTGCCAGCTCGAGCGAGGATCAGCCCCAGCATTTT
>.|.|TRBV20-1|TRBJ1-2
CSAPGTTFSSEYGYTF
TGCAGTGCTCCCGGGACAACCTTTTCATCAGAATATGGCTACACCTTC
>.|.|TRBV7-9|TRBJ1-3
CASSPRGQTSGNTIYF
TGTGCCAGCAGCCCCCGGGGACAAACCTCTGGAAACACCATATATTTT
>.|.|TRBV7-9|TRBJ1-5
CASSFQGHQPQHF
TGTGCCAGCAGCTTCCAGGGCCATCAGCCCCAGCATTTT
>.|many|TRBV5-1|TRBJ2-3
CASSLEAGRRDTQYF
TGCGCCAGCAGCTTGGAGGCGGGGCGGCGGGATACGCAGTATTTT
>TRBD1|many|TRBV3-1|TRBJ2-5
CASSLGQGPQETQYF
TGTGCCAGCAGCCTCGGACAGGGGCCCCAAGAGACCCAGTACTTC
>.|.|TRBV7-9|TRBJ2-2
CASSLTDTGELFF
TGTGCCAGCAGCTTAACCGACACCGGGGAGCTGTTTTTT
>.|.|TRBV19|TRBJ1-2
CASSMGGSEEFNYGYTF
TGTGCCAGTAGTATGGGGGGGTCCGAGGAGTTCAACTATGGCTACACCTTC